This entry lists 12 T cell receptor beta chains sequenced from one sample in a study of cytomegalovirus exposure and HLA in healthy donors. Here immunoSEQ multiplex PCR was the method, and the copy in TCRdb shows in-frame clones only, minus some. Altogether 95,000 to 120,000 clones are present, approximately 94% being singletons, with the ten largest covering around 0.65%. Specimen: PBMCs. The origin of the receptors is a woman between 18 and 30 years old in good health and CMV-seronegative.

This clone has only one observation. This chain links TRBV28 with TRBJ2-5, with D tentatively TRBD2 (6 bases). CDR3 size: 15 residues. Germline V gene sequence: CDR1 MDHEN, CDR2 SYDVKM. V lost 5 bases and J 1 base, leaving 14 bases between the germline ends. CDR3 DNA sequence: TGTGCCAGCAGTGATTTGGGACTTTCCCAAGAGACCCAGTACTTC. Protein: CASSDLGLSQETQYF.

V is TRBV7-8 and J is TRBJ2-3; weak D call: TRBD1 (6 bases). Germline V gives CDR1 SGHVS, CDR2 FQNEAQ. The CDR3 consists of 13 residues. V was pared by 0 bases and J by 14 bases, with 15 bases between. CDR3 nucleotides: TGTGCCAGCAGCTTAGCGCAGGGGCCAGTTTCGTATTTT. Translation: CASSLAQGPVSYF.

This clone came up a few times. The V gene is TRBV5-1, the J gene TRBJ2-3; TRBD2 aligns across 11 bases. The CDR3 covers 16 residues. Looked up from germline, CDR1 is SGHRS and CDR2 is YFSETQ. V dropped 3 bases and J dropped 2; count of bases not matched to a gene: 5. The CDR3 DNA reads TGCGCCAGCAGCTATACTAGCGGGGGATACACAGATACGCAGTATTTT. Residues: CASSYTSGGYTDTQYF.

V usage is TRBV6-6 and J usage is TRBJ2-7; 8 bases are shared with TRBD1. The V gene end was trimmed by 0 bases and the J gene end by 2 bases; junction bases not matched to a gene: 3. Germline V gene lookup returns CDR1 MNHNY and CDR2 SVGAGI (reference sequence). This CDR3 region has 15 residues. CDR3 DNA: TGTGCCAGCAGTTACTCGACAGGGGCAACCTACGAGCAGTACTTC. It codes for CASSYSTGATYEQYF.

The chain joins TRBV7-9 to TRBJ2-7; 7 bases fit TRBD2. The CDR3 covers 16 residues. V dropped 5 bases and J dropped 5; count of bases not matched to a gene: 15. Germline lookup yields CDR1 SEHNR and CDR2 FQNEAQ (reference sequence). The CDR3 region is CASSRPAGDPLDEQYF. The CDR3 DNA follows: TGTGCCAGCAGCCGACCCGCGGGGGATCCGCTCGACGAGCAGTACTTC.

This chain uses TRBV7-9 with TRBJ1-4; 8 bases agree with TRBD1. The J segment lost 5 bases and the V segment lost 2 bases, leaving 4 bases of the junction unmatched. The CDR3 is made up of 15 amino acids. Germline V gene sequence: CDR1 SEHNR, CDR2 FQNEAQ (reference sequence). In DNA form, the CDR3 reads TGTGCCAGCAGCTTACTGACAGGGGTGAATGAAAAACTGTTTTTT. This encodes CASSLLTGVNEKLFF.

The gene calls are TRBV9 and TRBJ2-4; TRBD2 matches 7 bases. Germline CDR1 and CDR2: SGDLS and YYNGEE. V was pared by 3 bases and J by 11 bases, with 14 bases of the junction left unmatched. CDR3 length equals 15 residues. The CDR3, as DNA: TGTGCCAGCAGCGCCACGCGGGGGAGGGAAGAAGTTCAGTACTTC. This codes for CASSATRGREEVQYF.

The chain employs TRBV4-1 and TRBJ2-7; 11 bases agree with TRBD1. CDR1 is MGHRA, CDR2 YSYEKL, per germline. The CDR3 runs 14 residues. Unmatched junction bases numbered 3, after V lost 4 bases and J lost 4 bases. This CDR3 is CASSRDRGRYEQYF. The DNA for the CDR3 is TGCGCCAGCAGCCGGGACAGGGGGAGGTACGAGCAGTACTTC.

This chain uses TRBV6-5 with TRBJ1-1, with D unclear. Germline V CDR1 and CDR2: MNHEY, SVGAGI. V lost 0 bases and J lost 4, with 12 bases in between. This CDR3 contains 15 residues. The CDR3 DNA sequence: TGTGCCAGCAGTTACTCGAATTCAAGAGTCACTGAAGCTTTCTTT. Translated: CASSYSNSRVTEAFF.

The rearrangement links TRBV7-3 to TRBJ1-6, with D hard to call. CDR1 and CDR2 from the germline V gene are SGHTA and FQGTGA. V was pared by 8 bases and J by 5 bases, with 7 bases between. The CDR3 spans 12 residues. The CDR3 sequence is CASREDNSPLHF. CDR3 coding DNA: TGTGCCAGCCGGGAGGATAATTCACCCCTCCACTTT.

The V and J genes are TRBV6-6 and TRBJ1-2; a weak D match, TRBD1 (5 bases). V was cut by 5 bases and J by 3 bases, with 10 bases left in between. Germline V gene data show CDR1 as MNHNY and CDR2 as SVGAGI (reference sequence). The length of the CDR3 is 13 residues. CDR3 protein: CASSQQVDYGYTF. In nucleotides, the CDR3 is TGTGCCAGCAGTCAACAGGTAGACTATGGCTACACCTTC.

The V gene is TRBV19, the J gene TRBJ2-7; 8 nucleotides agree with TRBD2. The CDR3 sequence is 14 residues long. V was clipped by 5 bases and J by 3 bases; unmatched bases: 6. Germline loops: CDR1 LNHDA, CDR2 SQIVND (reference sequence). CDR3: CASSALAGGYEQYF. The CDR3 nucleotides are TGTGCCAGTAGTGCACTCGCGGGGGGCTACGAGCAGTACTTC.